Listed below are T cell receptor beta chains from one sample, sequenced in a study of cytomegalovirus exposure and HLA in healthy donors. Assay used: immunoSEQ multiplex PCR; TCRdb lists only in-frame clones, some missing. The table shows some 140,000 clones, with more than 70% occurring only once. Sample: PBMCs. Receptors originate from a man between 25 and 39 years old in good health and CMV-seronegative. Both conserved end residues are part of each CDR3. The D gene is left open where the match is weak. Rows give clone size only sometimes, using once, few, many, or a class for an expanded clone.

>TRBJ1-2|once|-|TRBV6-1
TGTGCCAGCAGTCGAGCCGGGACAAATGAAGATGGCTACACCTTC
CASSRAGTNEDGYTF
>TRBJ2-7|once|TRBD2|TRBV2
TGTGCCAGCAGCCCTCGACTAGCGGGAACCTACGAGCAGTACTTC
CASSPRLAGTYEQYF
>TRBJ2-7|-|-|TRBV2
TGTGCCAGCAGTTCCGACTGGACTGGAGTCGAGCAGTACTTC
CASSSDWTGVEQYF
>TRBJ2-6|-|-|TRBV12-2
TGTGCAAGTCGCCCGGGACAGGGGGCAAATGGGGCCAACGTCCTGACTTTC
CASRPGQGANGANVLTF
>TRBJ1-1|-|-|TRBV11-2
TGTGCCAGCAGCTCGACAGTGTGGTACACTGAAGCTTTCTTT
CASSSTVWYTEAFF
>TRBJ2-1|few|TRBD2|TRBV18
TGTGCCAGCTCACAAAGGACACGGGAGGATGAGCAGTTCTTC
CASSQRTREDEQFF
>TRBJ2-4|-|-|TRBV5-1
TGCGCCAGCAGCCCGACAGGTGGCCTAGCCAAAAACATTCAGTACTTC
CASSPTGGLAKNIQYF
>TRBJ2-2|-|-|TRBV5-1
TGCGCCAGCAGCCTTCCTGACAGGTCCACCGGGGAGCTGTTTTTT
CASSLPDRSTGELFF
>TRBJ2-1|once|-|TRBV7-6
TGTGCCAGCAGCTTAGCGTTTATTTCCCCCAGGGGAGGGGGGCAGGGGTACAATGAGCAGTTCTTC
CASSLAFISPRGGGQGYNEQFF
>TRBJ2-4|-|-|TRBV19
TGTGCCAGTAGAGCGGCGGGTAGAGCGTCCGACATTCAGTACTTC
CASRAAGRASDIQYF
>TRBJ2-3|-|TRBD2|TRBV13
TGTGCCAGCAGCTCGTCGTCCCTTCTAGCGGGAGCAGATACGCAGTATTTT
CASSSSSLLAGADTQYF
>TRBJ1-2|-|TRBD1|TRBV5-4
TGTGCCAGCAGCCACCAAGGGACAGCTTATGGCTACACCTTC
CASSHQGTAYGYTF
>TRBJ2-1|-|TRBD2|TRBV19
TGTGCCAGTAGTGGAGACTCGGGACTAGGTCGGCAGTTCTTC
CASSGDSGLGRQFF
>TRBJ2-1|-|-|TRBV6-4
TGTGCCAGCAGTGCCGACCTAAGCGGCGGTGAGCAGTTCTTC
CASSADLSGGEQFF
>TRBJ2-7|-|-|TRBV6-1
TGTGCCGGCTCGGATGGAGGGAGCTACGAGCAGTACTTC
CAGSDGGSYEQYF
>TRBJ2-5|once|-|TRBV12-5
TGTGCTAGTGGTTTGGTATTTGGTTTAGAAGAGACCCAGTACTTC
CASGLVFGLEETQYF
>TRBJ2-7|-|-|TRBV6-1
TGTGCCAGCAAAGGGACATTATACGAGCAGTACTTC
CASKGTLYEQYF
>TRBJ2-2|few|-|TRBV2
TGTGCCAGCAGCGGCACCGGGGAGCTGTTTTTT
CASSGTGELFF
>TRBJ2-3|-|-|TRBV28
TGTGCCAGCAGTCGGACTGTTTCAGATACGCAGTATTTT
CASSRTVSDTQYF
>TRBJ2-7|-|-|TRBV28
TGTGCCAGCAGTGCCCGCGTCGAGCAGTACTTC
CASSARVEQYF
>TRBJ2-7|few|TRBD2|TRBV13
TGTGCCAGCAGCTTCACTAAAGGACTAGCGGGCGACCCCCCGCGACGAGAGCAGTACTTC
CASSFTKGLAGDPPRREQYF
>TRBJ1-5|-|-|TRBV27
TGTGCCAGCAGTCCGCGCCAAGATCAGCCCCAGCATTTT
CASSPRQDQPQHF
>TRBJ2-1|-|-|TRBV7-3
TGTGCCAGCAGCCCCGGGACTCACAATGAGCAGTTCTTC
CASSPGTHNEQFF
>TRBJ2-7|-|TRBD1|TRBV15
TGTGCCACCAGCAAAGACTCCGGGACAGGAGCCTACGAGCAGTACTTC
CATSKDSGTGAYEQYF
>TRBJ2-7|once|TRBD1|TRBV9
TGTGCCAGCAGCGTCTCCGGGACAGGGAATCCTCGTATCAACTACGAGCAGTACTTC
CASSVSGTGNPRINYEQYF
>TRBJ2-7|-|TRBD1|TRBV5-1
TGCGCCAGCAGCTTTTTTGGGACAGCCTACGAGCAGTACTTC
CASSFFGTAYEQYF
>TRBJ2-6|-|TRBD1|TRBV19
TGTGCCAGTAGTATAGTATGGACAGGGAGGCACTCTGGGGCCAACGTCCTGACTTTC
CASSIVWTGRHSGANVLTF
>TRBJ2-3|few|-|TRBV10-3
TGTGCCATCCTAGAGCCCCCCACAGATACGCAGTATTTT
CAILEPPTDTQYF
>TRBJ1-2|-|-|TRBV29-1
TGCAGCGTTCTCGAGAACTATGGCTACACCTTC
CSVLENYGYTF
>TRBJ2-5|-|-|TRBV7-8
TGTGCCAGCAGCTTCGGACTGTCGGAGACCCAGTACTTC
CASSFGLSETQYF
>TRBJ2-2|-|TRBD1|TRBV6-6
TGTGCCAGCAGTTACTCTCTTACAGGGGCCGGGGAGCTGTTTTTT
CASSYSLTGAGELFF
>TRBJ2-5|-|TRBD2|TRBV28
TGTGCCAGCAGCCACCGAGGACTAGCTCCCCGGGAGACCCAGTACTTC
CASSHRGLAPRETQYF